This TCR beta chain came from a study of CXCR3-negative and CXCR3-positive naive CD8 T cells. Study-level points and caveats: Naive cells that were CXCR3-positive had more hydrophobic TRB CDR3s (compared with CXCR3-negative naive cells). Memory cells showed distinct TRBV-TRBJ patterns, while the two naive subsets matched.

Carrying UMI labels, the TRB cDNA libraries were prepared through 5' RACE. TCRdb reanalyzed the 5' RACE reads and collapses them to one entry per CDR3 protein, without DNA. In total, the table holds about 90,000 distinct CDR3 sequences. The CDR3 loop spans 13 amino acids. Germline CDR1 and CDR2: DFQATT and SNEGSKA (reference sequence). In regard to this clonotype: Its antigen remains unidentified.

The J gene is TRBJ2-1, the V gene TRBV20-1; TCRdb's D call, TRBD1, is unchecked because there is no DNA. This TCR came from a human donor in good health. Some clones in this sample may be carry-over from other donors' samples. Sequenced sample: naive CXCR3+ CD8+ T cells from blood. Subset here: CD45RO-CCR7+CD27+CD95- naive CD8+ T cells expressing CXCR3 (TNR3+). The chain's CDR3 is CSARGVADNEQFF.